These T cell receptor beta chains were read from a single sample in a study of cytomegalovirus exposure and HLA in healthy donors. Generated by immunoSEQ multiplex PCR, the TCRdb table keeps only in-frame clones and is missing some. The data contain about 200,000 clones, around 79% of them singletons. The sequencing input was PBMCs. The receptor source for this set is a male donor in good health and CMV-seropositive. The CDR3 runs from the conserved cysteine through the conserved F or W. The D gene is left open where the match is weak. A clone size is listed for some rows: how often the clone was seen (once, few, many), or a class if it is expanded.

cdr3_length: 14
d_call: TRBD2
clone_size: .
j_call: TRBJ2-1
v_call: TRBV5-1
cdr3_nt: TGCGCCAGCAGCTGGAGCGGGAGGGGGGATGAGCAGTTCTTC
cdr3_aa: CASSWSGRGDEQFF

cdr3_length: 18
d_call: TRBD1
clone_size: .
j_call: TRBJ2-6
v_call: TRBV7-9
cdr3_nt: TGTGCCAGCAGCGACCCGGGACAGGGGGCATCTGGGGCCAACGTCCTGACTTTC
cdr3_aa: CASSDPGQGASGANVLTF

cdr3_length: 15
d_call: .
clone_size: few
j_call: TRBJ1-2
v_call: TRBV27
cdr3_nt: TGTGCCAGCAGTTCCGCTCTCTCCTCAGGGTATGGCTACACCTTC
cdr3_aa: CASSSALSSGYGYTF

cdr3_length: 13
d_call: .
clone_size: few
j_call: TRBJ1-2
v_call: TRBV5-4
cdr3_nt: TGTGCCAGCAGCTCGACAGGCAACTATGGCTACACCTTC
cdr3_aa: CASSSTGNYGYTF

cdr3_length: 16
d_call: TRBD1
clone_size: few
j_call: TRBJ1-5
v_call: TRBV5-6
cdr3_nt: TGTGCCAGCAGCTTGGGAAACAGGGGGCGCCGTCAGCCCCAGCATTTT
cdr3_aa: CASSLGNRGRRQPQHF

cdr3_length: 13
d_call: .
clone_size: .
j_call: TRBJ1-6
v_call: TRBV6-5
cdr3_nt: TGTGCCAGCAGTTCGCCAGGGCTTTCACCCCTCCACTTT
cdr3_aa: CASSSPGLSPLHF

cdr3_length: 14
d_call: .
clone_size: few
j_call: TRBJ1-1
v_call: TRBV7-2
cdr3_nt: TGTGCCAGCAGCTTAGAACCAGGTTACACTGAAGCTTTCTTT
cdr3_aa: CASSLEPGYTEAFF

cdr3_length: 14
d_call: TRBD1
clone_size: .
j_call: TRBJ2-5
v_call: TRBV28
cdr3_nt: TGTGCCACCACCAACCCCAGGGGGCGTGGGACCCAGTACTTC
cdr3_aa: CATTNPRGRGTQYF

cdr3_length: 16
d_call: .
clone_size: .
j_call: TRBJ1-3
v_call: TRBV11-2
cdr3_nt: TGTGCCAGCAGCTTAACCGGCAGGAACTCTGGAAACACCATATATTTT
cdr3_aa: CASSLTGRNSGNTIYF

cdr3_length: 15
d_call: .
clone_size: .
j_call: TRBJ1-3
v_call: TRBV27
cdr3_nt: TGTGCCAGCAGTCCGTTGTACGGGAGGGGAAACACCATATATTTT
cdr3_aa: CASSPLYGRGNTIYF

cdr3_length: 15
d_call: .
clone_size: .
j_call: TRBJ1-2
v_call: TRBV5-1
cdr3_nt: TGCGCCAGCAGCCACGGTCGGGGAGCTAACTATGGCTACACCTTC
cdr3_aa: CASSHGRGANYGYTF

cdr3_length: 13
d_call: .
clone_size: .
j_call: TRBJ2-7
v_call: TRBV6-6
cdr3_nt: TGTGCCAGCAGTGTGGAGCAAACCTACGAGCAGTACTTC
cdr3_aa: CASSVEQTYEQYF

cdr3_length: 13
d_call: .
clone_size: once
j_call: TRBJ2-1
v_call: TRBV11-1
cdr3_nt: TGTGCCAGCAGCCCCAGTACCTACAATGAGCAGTTCTTC
cdr3_aa: CASSPSTYNEQFF

cdr3_length: 18
d_call: TRBD1
clone_size: .
j_call: TRBJ2-4
v_call: TRBV5-4
cdr3_nt: TGTGCCAGCAGCCTCGACAGGGGCCTACTACTAGCCAAAAACATTCAGTACTTC
cdr3_aa: CASSLDRGLLLAKNIQYF

cdr3_length: 15
d_call: .
clone_size: once
j_call: TRBJ1-2
v_call: TRBV27
cdr3_nt: TGTGCCAGCAGTTTACGTCAGGGGTTCAACTATGGCTACACCTTC
cdr3_aa: CASSLRQGFNYGYTF

cdr3_length: 15
d_call: TRBD2
clone_size: .
j_call: TRBJ2-5
v_call: TRBV30
cdr3_nt: TGTGCCTGGAGGAGTCTAGCGGGACACCAAGAGACCCAGTACTTC
cdr3_aa: CAWRSLAGHQETQYF